Listed here is a single TCR beta chain. Healthy individuals of Caucasian origin from Russia, aged about 6 to 100, served as donors. The second PCR ran about 6 to 12 cycles with a sample-barcoded 5' primer and J-beta primers. One entry per CDR3 protein, called by TCRdb with MiXCR from the 5' RACE reads. In the table there are some 1,000,000 distinct CDR3 sequences, 20% to 25% of which are singletons. The sample is drawn from a study of blood T cells in healthy people across ages. The V and J ends lost 0 bases and 0 bases, in that order; junction bases with no gene match: 11. Germline V gene data show CDR1 as SGHRS and CDR2 as YFSETQ. The CDR3 loop spans 19 amino acids. This same sample was also taken into another study, of T cells of mothers and their children.

This sequence originates from a girl aged 2 to 9 in good health. This chain uses TRBV5-1 with TRBJ2-1; TRBD2 matches at 8 bases. What was sequenced was blood. CDR3 amino acids: CASSLGSGSVLSSYNEQFF. Here the CDR3 DNA reads TGCGCCAGCAGCTTGGGAAGCGGGAGCGTACTTAGCTCCTACAATGAGCAGTTCTTC.